This T cell receptor beta chain was found in a study of blood T cell repertoires in COVID-19. Assay: immunoSEQ multiplex PCR; the TCRdb copy retains only in-frame clones and omits some. Of 57,000 or so clones in the sample, about 90% were seen once. CDR3 length: 16 amino acids. The V segment lost 4 bases and the J segment 4 bases; nucleotides outside the gene matches: 8. Looked up from germline, CDR1 is SNHLY and CDR2 is FYNNEI. The receptor's source is a woman aged 45 to 65 with active or convalescent COVID-19. The chain combines TRBV2 with TRBJ1-1, with 11 bases aligning to TRBD1. Input material: peripheral blood. The CDR3 reads CASSGIGQGAVTEAFF. The CDR3, as DNA: TGTGCCAGCAGTGGAATAGGACAGGGGGCGGTCACTGAAGCTTTCTTT.